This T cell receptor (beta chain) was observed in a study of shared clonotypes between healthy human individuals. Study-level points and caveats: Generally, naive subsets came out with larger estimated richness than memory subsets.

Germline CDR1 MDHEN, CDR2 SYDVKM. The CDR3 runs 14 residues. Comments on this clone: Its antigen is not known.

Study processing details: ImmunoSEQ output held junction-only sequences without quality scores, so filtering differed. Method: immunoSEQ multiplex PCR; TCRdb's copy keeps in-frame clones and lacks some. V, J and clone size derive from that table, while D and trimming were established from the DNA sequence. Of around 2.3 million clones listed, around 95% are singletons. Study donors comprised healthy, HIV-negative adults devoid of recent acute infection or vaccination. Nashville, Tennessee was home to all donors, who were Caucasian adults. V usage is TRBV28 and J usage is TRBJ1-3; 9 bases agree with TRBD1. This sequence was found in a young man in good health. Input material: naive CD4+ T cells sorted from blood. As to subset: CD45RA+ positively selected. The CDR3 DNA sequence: TGTGTCACCAGGAACAGGGGGCCTGGAAACACCATATATTTT. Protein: CVTRNRGPGNTIYF.